The 8 T cell receptor beta chains in this list originate from one sample, sequenced in a study of control samples from healthy donors and cancer patients. Profiling relied on immunoSEQ multiplex PCR, and the TCRdb table lists in-frame clones only, not all of them. The table has about 170,000 clones, roughly 89% seen once; the top ten hold 12%. Source material: blood. These receptors all stem from a man aged 25 to 45 in good health.

The rearrangement uses TRBV27 and TRBJ1-1; D remains unclear. V was pared by 4 bases and J by 0 bases, with 3 bases between. CDR1 and CDR2 (germline): MNHEY, SMNVEV (reference sequence). This CDR3 contains 12 residues. CDR3: CASSSVNTEAFF. The CDR3 DNA is TGTGCCAGCAGTTCCGTGAACACTGAAGCTTTCTTT.

The rearrangement links TRBV7-9 to TRBJ2-2; D is perhaps TRBD2 (5 bases). The germline V and J ends were trimmed by 7 bases and 3 bases, with 15 bases remaining between them. CDR1 and CDR2 from the germline V gene are SEHNR and FQNEAQ (reference sequence). This CDR3 is 15 amino acids long. The CDR3, as DNA: TGTGCCAGCACCGTAATTCGGGGTTACACCGGGGAGCTGTTTTTT. Translated, it gives CASTVIRGYTGELFF.

This chain connects TRBV9 to TRBJ1-1; a possible D gene is TRBD1 (5 bases). Trimming took off 3 bases at V and 5 bases at J, with 17 bases between the two ends. Germline loops: CDR1 SGDLS, CDR2 YYNGEE. There are 15 residues in the CDR3. CDR3: CASSATGAVNTEAFF. CDR3 nucleotide sequence: TGTGCCAGCAGCGCCACTGGGGCGGTCAATACTGAAGCTTTCTTT.

V and J are TRBV30 and TRBJ1-1; a weak D match, TRBD1 (5 bases). The CDR3 contains 14 residues. V lost 0 bases to trimming and J lost 9 bases, with 17 bases between them. Germline CDR1 and CDR2: GTSNPN and SVGIG (reference sequence). The CDR3 DNA reads TGTGCCTGGAGTGTCGGGGGGTCAGTAATTCAAGCTTTCTTT. It specifies CAWSVGGSVIQAFF.

V usage is TRBV4-3 and J usage is TRBJ2-7, with D tentatively TRBD1 (6 bases). This CDR3 is built from 14 residues. In germline, CDR1 is LGHNA, CDR2 YSLEER. V shed 3 bases and J shed 2 bases, with 11 bases lying between them. This chain's CDR3 is CASSQTGDTYEQYF. The CDR3 bases are TGCGCCAGCAGCCAGACAGGAGATACCTACGAGCAGTACTTC.

CDR3 bases: TGCAGCGTTGAAGATCAAGGGTTAAGCGGGAGCACAGATACGCAGTATTTT. The encoded protein is CSVEDQGLSGSTDTQYF. This chain links TRBV29-1 with TRBJ2-3; a possible D gene is TRBD2 (6 bases). Trimming took off 0 bases at V and 0 bases at J, with 16 bases between the two ends. CDR1 SQVTM and CDR2 ANQGSEA come from the germline V gene. The CDR3 runs 17 residues.

The chain couples TRBV27 to TRBJ2-2; 8 bases align to TRBD2. Trimming took 2 bases from V and 7 from J; bases not matched to a gene: 6. Germline V gives CDR1 MNHEY, CDR2 SMNVEV (reference sequence). The CDR3 is made up of 15 amino acids. CDR3 residues: CASSLQREIVGELFF. Written as DNA, the CDR3 is TGTGCCAGCAGTTTACAGCGGGAGATTGTCGGGGAGCTGTTTTTT.

This clone has just one count. The chain links TRBV5-1 to TRBJ2-3; tentatively, D is TRBD2 (6 bases). Germline V gene data show CDR1 as SGHRS and CDR2 as YFSETQ. The CDR3 length is 16 residues. Trimming pared 0 bases from V and 0 bases from J, leaving 11 bases between. CDR3 amino acids: CASSLAVGTSTDTQYF. CDR3 nucleotides: TGCGCCAGCAGCTTGGCCGTGGGGACTAGCACAGATACGCAGTATTTT.